Sequencing of this T cell receptor (beta chain) was carried out in a study of graft-versus-host responses after intestinal transplantation. Study-wide background: Multivisceral, liver-intestinal, or isolated intestinal transplants were given to recipients. Tacrolimus plus steroids were given to all recipients for roughly three years, preceded by anti-thymocyte globulin induction. Whole-study results and caveats: Some GvH clones were seen earlier in gut or blood, suggesting intestinal origin. Clonal ratios of graft-versus-host to host-versus-graft in allografts were high for patients exhibiting graft-donor T cell macrochimerism.

The table came from immunoSEQ multiplex PCR; TCRdb's copy has only in-frame clones and leaves some out. The table lists around 71,000 clones, roughly 94% of them singletons. CDR3 length: 17 amino acids. The ends were cut back, 2 bases at V and 6 bases at J, with 20 bases in the middle. Looked up from germline, CDR1 is SGHVS and CDR2 is FQNEAQ. This clone was counted once. Antigen unknown. The sample in question was unstimulated CD8+ T cells sorted from spleen or lymph node cells, obtained before intestinal transplant. The receptor was isolated from a human donor who received an intestinal transplant. V gene TRBV7-8 combines with J gene TRBJ1-5; D might be TRBD1 (6 bases). Here the CDR3 DNA reads TGTGCCAGCAGCTTATCTCAACAGGGCAACTCACGTCAGCCCCAGCATTTT. Amino acids: CASSLSQQGNSRQPQHF.